These 25 T cell receptor beta chains were all obtained from the same sample, sequenced in a study of blood T cell repertoires in COVID-19. Produced via immunoSEQ multiplex PCR; TCRdb's table is partial and in-frame only. The data hold about 350,000 clones, with 85% to 90% observed a single time. The sequencing input was PBMCs or T cells enriched from blood (not recorded which). These receptors were collected from a woman aged 25 to 39 who had been exposed to COVID-19.

The V gene is TRBV7-9, the J gene TRBJ1-1; the D gene is possibly TRBD1 (6 bases). The CDR3 has 15 amino acids. From germline, CDR1 is SEHNR and CDR2 FQNEAQ (reference sequence). V lost 1 base, J lost 1 base, and 10 bases lay in between. CDR3 nucleotides: TGTGCCAGCAGCTTAGTTCAGGGGTGGAACACTGAAGCTTTCTTT. Protein: CASSLVQGWNTEAFF.

The rearrangement uses TRBV13 and TRBJ2-7; tentatively, D is TRBD1 (6 bases). Trimming removed 6 bases at V and 1 base at J, with 16 bases between. CDR1 PRHDT and CDR2 FYEKMQ come from the germline V gene (reference sequence). This CDR3 contains 15 residues. The CDR3 DNA reads as TGTGCCAGCAGAAGGGACAACTACCTTTCCTACGAGCAGTACTTC. Amino acid sequence: CASRRDNYLSYEQYF. Together with reference TRBV13 and TRBJ2-7, the CDR3 gives the full variable domain: AAGVIQSPRHLIKEKRETATLKCYPIPRHDTVYWYQQGPGQDPQFLISFYEKMQSDKGSIPDRFSAQQFSDYHSELNMSSLELGDSALYFCASRRDNYLSYEQYFGPGTRLTVT.

The CDR3 protein is CASSSQGSTEAFF. The CDR3 nucleotides are TGTGCCAGCAGCTCACAGGGGAGCACTGAAGCTTTCTTT. This sequence joins TRBV3-1 (or the pseudogene TRBV3-2) and TRBJ1-1; 7 positions agree with TRBD1. The V gene end was trimmed by 5 bases and the J gene end by 4 bases; junction bases not matched to a gene: 4. Per the germline V gene, CDR1 is LGHDT and CDR2 is YNNKEL (reference sequence). The CDR3 loop spans 13 amino acids.

The rearrangement joins TRBV7-9 to TRBJ2-7; the D gene is possibly TRBD2 (5 bases). V was trimmed by 4 bases and J by 4 bases, leaving 14 bases between them. Germline-derived CDR1 and CDR2 are SEHNR and FQNEAQ (reference sequence). The CDR3 is made up of 14 amino acids. CDR3 sequence (DNA): TGTGCCAGCAGCTCACCAGCGGTCCAATACGAGCAGTACTTC. Translation: CASSSPAVQYEQYF.

CDR3 sequence reads: CASSLEEGAGSPLHF. CDR3 nucleotides: TGTGCCAGTAGTCTCGAAGAGGGGGCAGGATCACCCCTCCACTTT. The chain joins TRBV19 to TRBJ1-6; TRBD1 matches at 7 bases. CDR1 LNHDA and CDR2 SQIVND come from the germline V gene (reference sequence). This CDR3 has 15 amino acids. Trimming cost V 5 bases and J 10 bases; bases outside gene matches: 11.

J is TRBJ1-2 and V is TRBV6-1, with 10 bases lining up with TRBD1. In germline, CDR1 is MNHNS, CDR2 SASEGT. Germline trimming cut 3 bases from V and 3 bases from J; bases unmatched to any gene: 1. The CDR3 is 14 residues long. CDR3 residues: CASSDGQGDYGYTF. The DNA for the CDR3 is TGTGCCAGCAGTGACGGACAGGGGGACTATGGCTACACCTTC.

V usage is TRBV4-2 and J usage is TRBJ1-5, with TRBD1 identical over 8 bases. Germline CDR1 and CDR2: LGHNA and YNFKEQ. The CDR3 sequence is 15 residues long. Germline trimming cut 1 base from V and 7 bases from J; bases unmatched to any gene: 6. The chain's CDR3 is CASSQATGEGQPQHF. CDR3 in DNA: TGTGCCAGCAGCCAAGCGACAGGGGAGGGACAGCCCCAGCATTTT.

This clone was recorded only once. The rearrangement uses TRBV27 and TRBJ2-7; 9 bases align to TRBD1. CDR1 and CDR2 from the germline V gene are MNHEY and SMNVEV (reference sequence). The length of the CDR3 is 16 residues. Losses at the gene ends were 5 bases for V and 0 bases for J; bases not matched to a gene: 8. CDR3 nucleotides: TGTGCCAGCAGTGCGACAGACAGGGGGAACTCCTACGAGCAGTACTTC. Translation: CASSATDRGNSYEQYF.

The chain has TRBV9 and TRBJ2-3; possibly TRBD1 for D (5 bases). Trimming pared 2 bases from V and 8 bases from J, leaving 9 bases between. Germline CDR1 and CDR2: SGDLS and YYNGEE. This CDR3 contains 12 residues. The CDR3 bases are TGTGCCAGCAGCGTCCAGGGTGGTACGCAGTATTTT. Translation gives CASSVQGGTQYF.

The V and J genes are TRBV7-9 and TRBJ1-6; D not resolved. Per the germline V gene, CDR1 is SEHNR and CDR2 is FQNEAQ (reference sequence). The ends were cut back, 5 bases at V and 8 bases at J, with 16 bases in the middle. The CDR3 covers 15 residues. CDR3 residues: CASSPVMATDSPLHF. CDR3 in DNA: TGTGCCAGCAGCCCCGTCATGGCCACCGATTCACCCCTCCACTTT. Filled out from reference TRBV7-9 and TRBJ1-6, the complete variable domain reads DTGVSQNPRHKITKRGQNVTFRCDPISEHNRLYWYRQTLGQGPEFLTYFQNEAQLEKSRLLSDRFSAERPKGSFSTLEIQRTEQGDSAMYLCASSPVMATDSPLHFGNGTRLTVT.

The chain couples TRBV12-3 or TRBV12-4 to TRBJ1-2, with D perhaps TRBD1 (5 bases). V was cut by 10 bases and J by 4 bases, with 16 bases left in between. The CDR3 is 13 amino acids. The CDR3 DNA follows: TGTGCCATCCGAAGGGGTTCTTTCTATGGCTACACCTTC. As protein: CAIRRGSFYGYTF.

The J gene is TRBJ2-1, the V gene TRBV9; 7 bases fit TRBD2. Germline CDR1 is SGDLS and CDR2 is YYNGEE. J was trimmed by 6 bases and V by 0 bases; bases with no gene match: 9. The CDR3 extends over 16 amino acids. The CDR3 loop reads CASSVEPGGPLNEQFF. In DNA form, the CDR3 reads TGTGCCAGCAGCGTAGAACCGGGAGGCCCCCTCAATGAGCAGTTCTTC.

J is TRBJ1-3 and V is TRBV28, with unresolved D. The V end was cut by 10 bases, the J end by 4 bases, with 5 bases between. The CDR3 has 10 amino acids. Germline V lookup: CDR1 MDHEN, CDR2 SYDVKM. The CDR3 nucleotides are TGTGCCACCATCGGAAACACCATATATTTT. Amino acids: CATIGNTIYF.

The rearrangement links TRBV28 to TRBJ2-1; 13 bases map to TRBD2. The CDR3 has 16 amino acids. J gave up 9 bases and V 3 bases, and 8 bases lay outside the gene matches. Germline CDR1 reads MDHEN; CDR2 reads SYDVKM. The CDR3 DNA reads TGTGCCAGCAGTTTTGGTACTAGCGGGAGGGCCGGTGAGCAGTTCTTC. This gives the protein CASSFGTSGRAGEQFF.

The chain carries TRBV7-9 and TRBJ1-5; TRBD1 is a possible D gene (5 bases). Germline CDR1 SEHNR, CDR2 FQNEAQ (reference sequence). With 1 base removed from V and 5 bases from J, the gap between germline ends came to 15 bases. This CDR3 is built from 16 residues. CDR3 in DNA: TGTGCCAGCAGCTTAGATGGGGCAGGTTCGGATCAGCCCCAGCATTTT. Its translation: CASSLDGAGSDQPQHF.

J is TRBJ2-7 and V is TRBV29-1; 16 bases align to TRBD2. The CDR3 length is 16 residues. Germline CDR1 reads SQVTM; CDR2 reads ANQGSEA. With 2 bases clipped from V and 7 bases from J, the junction kept 8 bases outside the gene matches. The CDR3 protein is CSVEPGLAGGSGEQYF. The CDR3 DNA reads TGCAGCGTTGAACCGGGACTAGCGGGAGGGAGTGGTGAGCAGTACTTC.

The J gene is TRBJ2-5, the V gene TRBV15, with D possibly being TRBD2 (5 bases). The CDR3 extends over 15 amino acids. The germline V gene encodes CDR1 LNHNV and CDR2 YYDKDF (reference sequence). V was shortened by 1 base and J by 1 base, with 10 bases between the two germline ends. Here the CDR3 reads CATSRVGLFQETQYF. CDR3 nucleotides: TGTGCCACCAGCAGAGTTGGACTGTTCCAAGAGACCCAGTACTTC.

A single count supports this clone. V gene TRBV28 combines with J gene TRBJ1-1; D remains ambiguous. This CDR3 spans 12 amino acids. V was clipped by 8 bases and J by 0 bases, with 7 bases between them. In germline, CDR1 is MDHEN, CDR2 SYDVKM. CDR3 nucleotides: TGTGCCAGCTCACAGATGAACACTGAAGCTTTCTTT. Translation: CASSQMNTEAFF.

V usage is TRBV19 and J usage is TRBJ1-5; D is perhaps TRBD1 (6 bases). This CDR3 contains 17 residues. In germline, CDR1 is LNHDA, CDR2 SQIVND (reference sequence). V dropped 7 bases and J dropped 3 bases, with 22 bases sitting between them. CDR3 sequence (DNA): TGTGCCAGTACTAACCCAGGGGTTGAACCGTACAATCAGCCCCAGCATTTT. Protein: CASTNPGVEPYNQPQHF.

V and J are TRBV10-2 and TRBJ2-7, with D maybe TRBD2 (5 bases). CDR3 length: 14 residues. V lost 3 bases and J 4 bases, leaving 13 bases between the germline ends. Germline values: CDR1 WSHSY, CDR2 SAAADI. This chain's CDR3 is CASSEADLPYEQYF. The DNA of the CDR3 is TGCGCCAGCAGTGAAGCGGATCTCCCTTACGAGCAGTACTTC.

The chain couples TRBV15 to TRBJ2-7, with TRBD1 matching over 12 bases. The CDR3 is 16 amino acids. Germline V lookup: CDR1 LNHNV, CDR2 YYDKDF (reference sequence). V trimming: 4 bases; J trimming: 5 bases; junction bases outside the gene matches: 9. CDR3 amino acids: CATSTIPGQGADEQYF. Here the CDR3 DNA reads TGTGCCACCAGCACGATTCCGGGACAGGGGGCGGACGAGCAGTACTTC.

V is TRBV19 and J is TRBJ2-1; D is ambiguous. Germline V lookup: CDR1 LNHDA, CDR2 SQIVND (reference sequence). The CDR3 spans 15 residues. Trimming cost V 5 bases and J 0 bases, with 11 bases left between them. CDR3 DNA sequence: TGTGCCAGTAGTGGTCGCGGAAGCTCCTACAATGAGCAGTTCTTC. Protein sequence: CASSGRGSSYNEQFF.

This sequence joins TRBV28 and TRBJ2-7; 11 bases agree with TRBD1. This CDR3 has 15 residues. CDR1 and CDR2 from the germline V gene are MDHEN and SYDVKM. V gave up 1 base and J gave up 7 bases; unmatched junction bases: 6. The CDR3 nucleotides read TGTGCCAGCAGTTTATCCAGGACAGGGGGCAGGGAGCAGTACTTC. It codes for CASSLSRTGGREQYF.

The genes are TRBV18 and TRBJ2-3, with D possibly being TRBD1 (7 bases). The CDR3 runs 13 residues. V gave up 3 bases and J gave up 6 bases, with 10 bases separating them. The germline V gene has CDR1 KGHSH and CDR2 LQKENI. In nucleotides, the CDR3 is TGTGCCAGCTCACCCAGGGGGGCTGATACGCAGTATTTT. Amino acid sequence: CASSPRGADTQYF.

CDR3 nucleotides: TGTGCCATCAGTGCTGGGGCAGGGGGCATCGCGGGACATTACAATGAGCAGTTCTTC. Its protein is CAISAGAGGIAGHYNEQFF. The chain combines TRBV10-3 with TRBJ2-1; TRBD1 matches at 8 bases. This CDR3 is built from 19 residues. Germline trimming cut 4 bases from V and 4 bases from J; bases unmatched to any gene: 18. Looked up from germline, CDR1 is ENHRY and CDR2 is SYGVKD.